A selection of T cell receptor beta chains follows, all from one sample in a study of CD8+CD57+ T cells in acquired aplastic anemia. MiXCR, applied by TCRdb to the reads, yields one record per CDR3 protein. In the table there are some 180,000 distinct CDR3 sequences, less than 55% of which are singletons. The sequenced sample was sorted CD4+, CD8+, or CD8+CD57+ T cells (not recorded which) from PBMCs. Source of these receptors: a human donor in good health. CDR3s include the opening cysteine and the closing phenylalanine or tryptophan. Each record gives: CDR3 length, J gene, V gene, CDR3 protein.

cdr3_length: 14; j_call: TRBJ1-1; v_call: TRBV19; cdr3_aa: CASSYDRVNTEAFF
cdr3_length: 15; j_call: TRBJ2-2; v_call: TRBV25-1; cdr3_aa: CASTAGETNTGELFF
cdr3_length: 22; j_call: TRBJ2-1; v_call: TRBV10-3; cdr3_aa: CAISTKRDSSGRVSKPYNEQFF
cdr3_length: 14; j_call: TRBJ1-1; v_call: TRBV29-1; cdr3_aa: CSVGRDRGLTEAFF
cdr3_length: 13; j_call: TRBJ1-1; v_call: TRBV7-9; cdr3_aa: CASSTAGWTEAFF
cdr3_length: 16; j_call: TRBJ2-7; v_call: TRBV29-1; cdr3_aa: CSVGLAVTRPSYEQYF
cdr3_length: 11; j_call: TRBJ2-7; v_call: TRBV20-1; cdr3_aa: CSARKRGEQYF
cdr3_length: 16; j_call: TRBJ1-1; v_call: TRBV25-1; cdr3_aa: CASSVYGTGGSTEAFF
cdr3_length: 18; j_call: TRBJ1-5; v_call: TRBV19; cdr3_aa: CASSIRGGAGGDNQPQHF
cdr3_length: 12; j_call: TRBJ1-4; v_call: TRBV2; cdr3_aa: CAEKGIGEKLFF
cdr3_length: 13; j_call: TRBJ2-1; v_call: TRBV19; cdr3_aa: CASRIGGNNEQFF
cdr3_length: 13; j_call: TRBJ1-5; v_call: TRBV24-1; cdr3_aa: CATSVTPLGPQHF
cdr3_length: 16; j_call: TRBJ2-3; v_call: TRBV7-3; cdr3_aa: CASSLQASGSTDTQYF
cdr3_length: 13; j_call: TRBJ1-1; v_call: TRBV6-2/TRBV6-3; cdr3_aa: CASSDRVWTEAFF
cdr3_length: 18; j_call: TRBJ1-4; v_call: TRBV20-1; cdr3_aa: CSARTQTGTQTTNEKLFF
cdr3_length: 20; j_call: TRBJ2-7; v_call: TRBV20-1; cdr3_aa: CSARDQGPLAGGLYTYEQYF
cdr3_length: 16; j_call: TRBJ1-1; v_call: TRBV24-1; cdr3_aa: CATSDSPGQGSTEAFF
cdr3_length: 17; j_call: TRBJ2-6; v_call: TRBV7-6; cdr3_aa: CASSPTHTASGANVLTF
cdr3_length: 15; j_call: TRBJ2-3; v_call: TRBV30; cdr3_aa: CAWSFRDTRTDTQYF
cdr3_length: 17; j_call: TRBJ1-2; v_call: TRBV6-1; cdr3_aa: CASSEPSQEDGRYGYTF
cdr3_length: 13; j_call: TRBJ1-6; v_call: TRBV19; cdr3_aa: CASSARDFSPLHF
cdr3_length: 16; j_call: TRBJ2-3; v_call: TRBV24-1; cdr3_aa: CATSDRQGASTDTQYF
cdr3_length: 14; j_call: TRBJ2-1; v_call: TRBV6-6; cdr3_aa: CASSYSRPYNEQFF
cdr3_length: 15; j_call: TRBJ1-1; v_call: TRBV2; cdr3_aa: CASSEGARGNTEAFF
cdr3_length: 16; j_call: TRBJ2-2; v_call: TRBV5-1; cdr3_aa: CASSPPVGRDTGELFF
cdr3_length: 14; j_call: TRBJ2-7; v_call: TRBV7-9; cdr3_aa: CASSEGRGSGEQYF
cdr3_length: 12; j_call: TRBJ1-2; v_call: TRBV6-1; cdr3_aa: CASQGQEYGYTF
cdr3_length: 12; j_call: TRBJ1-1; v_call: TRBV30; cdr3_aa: CAENRGPTEAFF
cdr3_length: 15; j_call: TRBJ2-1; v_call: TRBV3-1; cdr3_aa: CASSLKLGRQEEQFF
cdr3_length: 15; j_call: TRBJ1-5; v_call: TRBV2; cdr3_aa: CASRNRDLGNQPQHF
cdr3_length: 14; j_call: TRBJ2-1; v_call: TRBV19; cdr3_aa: CASSPIRGDNEQFF
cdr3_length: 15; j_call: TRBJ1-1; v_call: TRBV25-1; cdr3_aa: CASSGPGLVNTEAFF
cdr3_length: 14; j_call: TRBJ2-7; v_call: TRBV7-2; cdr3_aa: CASSLAMGEYEQYF
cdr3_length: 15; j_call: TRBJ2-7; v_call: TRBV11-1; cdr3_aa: CASRPTSHSSYEQYF
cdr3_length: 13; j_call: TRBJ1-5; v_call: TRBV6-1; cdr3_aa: CASSEIRNQPQHF
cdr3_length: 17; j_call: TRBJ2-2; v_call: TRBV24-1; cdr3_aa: CATSDFETGGESGELFF